A selection of T cell receptor beta chains follows, all from one sample in a study of response to subunit inactivated influenza vaccine. TCRdb re-derived calls from the RT-PCR reads in MiXCR, one entry per CDR3 protein. The sample shows under 850,000 distinct CDR3 sequences, less than 20% of them seen only once. The source material was PBMCs from blood, sampled roughly 5 days after vaccination. The receptors come from a man in his fifties who received an inactivated influenza vaccine. Each CDR3 is given with its conserved first and last residue. The order of the fields is D gene, clone size, J gene, V gene, CDR3 DNA, CDR3 protein. The D gene is left open where the match is weak. Rows may omit the clone size; those that give it use once, few, many or a size class.

>TRBD1|-|TRBJ2-7|TRBV6-5
TGTGCCAGCAGTTCCCTGGACAGGGACGAGCAGTACTTC
CASSSLDRDEQYF
>-|-|TRBJ1-3|TRBV7-9
TGTGCCAGCAGCTTAGTAGGGCGAGGAGGAAACACCATATATTTT
CASSLVGRGGNTIYF
>-|-|TRBJ2-1|TRBV10-3
TGTGCCATCAGTGAGTCGAGACCCGAGAGGGTCAATGAGCAGTTCTTC
CAISESRPERVNEQFF
>TRBD2|few|TRBJ2-5|TRBV28
TGTGCCAGCAGGAGACTAGCGGGCGCTGAGACCCAGTACTTC
CASRRLAGAETQYF
>-|-|TRBJ1-4|TRBV29-1
TGCAGCGCCGGGGGGGTAGCTAATGAAAAACTGTTTTTT
CSAGGVANEKLFF
>-|many|TRBJ1-5|TRBV12-3/TRBV12-4
TGTGCCAGCAGCTTGAGTAGGGACCAGCCCCAGCATTTT
CASSLSRDQPQHF
>-|few|TRBJ1-2|TRBV20-1
TGCAGTGCCACCCAGGGAGAGGGCTACACCTTC
CSATQGEGYTF
>-|many|TRBJ2-3|TRBV6-1
TGTGCCAGCCGCCCGGGGGCAGATACGCAGTATTTT
CASRPGADTQYF
>TRBD2|-|TRBJ2-5|TRBV5-1
TGCGCCAGCAACCCCGGGGGGGAGACCCAGTACTTC
CASNPGGETQYF
>-|few|TRBJ1-5|TRBV12-3/TRBV12-4
TGTGCCAGCATCGTATCGGGGAAGGGTCAGCCCCAGCATTTT
CASIVSGKGQPQHF
>-|-|TRBJ2-1|TRBV20-1
TGCAGTGCTAGAGGTCGGGGGAATGAGCAGTTCTTC
CSARGRGNEQFF
>-|-|TRBJ1-3|TRBV11-1
TGTGCCAGCAACCTAGGGCCAGGCTATGGAAACACCATATATTTT
CASNLGPGYGNTIYF
>TRBD1|-|TRBJ2-1|TRBV28
TGTGCCAGTACCCTCCCCGGACAGGGAATGGGTGAGCAGTTCTTC
CASTLPGQGMGEQFF
>-|few|TRBJ2-5|TRBV24-1
TGTGCCACCAGGCCCTGGGACAGGGCGGGGGGATCGGGAGAGACCCAGTACTTC
CATRPWDRAGGSGETQYF
>TRBD1|few|TRBJ2-1|TRBV12-3/TRBV12-4
TGTGCCAGCAGTCGACAGGGGGTTTACAATGAGCAGTTCTTC
CASSRQGVYNEQFF
>TRBD2|-|TRBJ2-1|TRBV12-5
TGTGCTAGTGGTTTGGTTGGAGCGGGATACGTTGAGCAGTTCTTC
CASGLVGAGYVEQFF
>-|-|TRBJ2-1|TRBV7-2
TGTGCCAGCAGCAGGAGAATCGGGGACCCATCCTACAATGAGCAGTTCTTC
CASSRRIGDPSYNEQFF
>TRBD2|-|TRBJ2-1|TRBV20-1
TGCAGTGCTAGGCTCCTAGCGGCTTCCTACAATGAGCAGTTCTTC
CSARLLAASYNEQFF
>-|few|TRBJ2-3|TRBV27
TGTGCCAGCAGTCTCGAACCGGGCCGGGGGAATATGGATACGCAGTATTTT
CASSLEPGRGNMDTQYF
>-|-|TRBJ1-1|TRBV3-1
TGTGCCAGCAGCGGGGGCGGGATCACTGAAGCTTTCTTT
CASSGGGITEAFF
>TRBD1|many|TRBJ1-2|TRBV12-3/TRBV12-4
TGTGCCAGCAGTTTGAGACAGGGCTATGGCTACACCTTC
CASSLRQGYGYTF
>-|-|TRBJ2-1|TRBV7-2
TGTGCCAGCAGCGTACCTGACAATGAGCAGTTCTTC
CASSVPDNEQFF
>-|many|TRBJ2-3|TRBV2
TGTGCCAGCAGCCAGGGAGCACCGAGCACAGATACGCAGTATTTT
CASSQGAPSTDTQYF
>TRBD1|few|TRBJ1-1|TRBV7-2
TGTGCCAGCGCTCCGGACAGGGGATTGAACACTGAAGCTTTCTTT
CASAPDRGLNTEAFF
>TRBD1|few|TRBJ1-2|TRBV7-2
TGTGCCAGCAGCTTTCGGACAGGGCAGCGGGGCTACACCTTC
CASSFRTGQRGYTF
>-|-|TRBJ2-5|TRBV21-1
TGTGCCATCTCCCCCCGGGACCCAGAGCAGGAGGAGACCCAGTACTTC
CAISPRDPEQEETQYF
>TRBD2|-|TRBJ2-2|TRBV7-2
TGTGCCAGCAAGAGGAGTAGCGGGATCGGGAGGGCCGGGGAGCTGTTTTTT
CASKRSSGIGRAGELFF
>-|few|TRBJ2-1|TRBV11-2
TGTGCCAGCAGCTTAGTAGTCGGACCCAATGAGCAGTTCTTC
CASSLVVGPNEQFF
>-|-|TRBJ2-5|TRBV20-1
TGCAGTGCTAGGGAAGTGGAGACCCAGTACTTC
CSAREVETQYF
>TRBD1|few|TRBJ1-5|TRBV5-6
TGTGCCAGCAGCCTATGGTTGGACAGGGAGAAGATAGAGGGCAATCAGCCCCAGCATTTT
CASSLWLDREKIEGNQPQHF
>-|few|TRBJ2-7|TRBV7-9
TGTGCCAGCAGCTTAAGGGCAGGAGGAAACTACGAGCAGTACTTC
CASSLRAGGNYEQYF
>TRBD2|-|TRBJ2-7|TRBV6-1
TGTGCCAGCAGTATGGCTAGCGGCCTTTACGAGCAGTACTTC
CASSMASGLYEQYF
>-|-|TRBJ1-3|TRBV3-1
TGTGCCAGCAGCCACGGGACGCCTAGCTCTGGAAACACCATATATTTT
CASSHGTPSSGNTIYF
>-|-|TRBJ1-6|TRBV12-3/TRBV12-4
TGTGCCAGCAATCTACACAGCTCCTATAATTCACCCCTCCACTTT
CASNLHSSYNSPLHF